This TCR beta chain emerged from a study of CD8 T cells in Susac syndrome (dated 2019 in TCRdb). Some background on the complete study: The study used repertoire sequencing to test whether antigen drove CD8+ T cell activation and differentiation in Susac syndrome. General findings and caveats noted by the study authors: The number of individuals in the TCR sequencing and HLA analysis was acknowledged as relatively small.

Peripheral blood CD8+ and CD4+ T cells from healthy donors, Susac syndrome patients and multiple sclerosis patients were profiled using high-throughput TCR beta sequencing. Healthy donors were age- and sex-matched controls. Bulk CD8+ and CD4+ T cells were purified by magnetic negative isolation, whereas CD8+ TEMRA cells were enriched by FACS. Blood was collected in EDTA tubes and processed within 24 hours, with PBMCs isolated through density gradient centrifugation. PBMCs intended for TCR sequencing were cryopreserved in liquid nitrogen and were subsequently thawed in a 37 degrees C water bath. Purity of sorted or isolated CD4+, CD8+ and CD8+ TEMRA cells was at least 90%. RNA was extracted with the RNeasy kit and about 0.5 to 1 ug was reverse transcribed using random hexamers. The immunoSEQ multiplex PCR assay, which covers 54 Vbeta and 13 Jbeta segments, was used to amplify TCR beta CDR3 regions. To correct PCR amplification bias, a synthetic template baseline was used for both primer optimization and computational correction. In the original analysis: Reads were annotated to V, D and J genes per IMGT and analyzed with immunoSEQ Analyzer, keeping only productive sequences. Clonality was computed as one minus Shannon entropy normalized by log2 of the number of productive unique sequences. For each patient and control, public and private clones were evaluated among the 100 most prevalent clones. Clones were defined as Susac-specific when absent from the healthy and MS cohorts, from 1,000 to 1,100 published viral clones and from other ImmuneACCESS disease sequences. In-frame beta chains were kept once TCRdb had trimmed the public reads at Q25 with fastp and called clones with MiXCR. Every distinct CDR3 protein forms one entry, paired with its most common genes and DNA. V and J calls and clone size were set by TCRdb, not the authors. The sample table shows about 120,000 distinct CDR3 sequences, and around 90% are seen once. In total, the top ten clones hold 0.13% to 0.15% of the sample.

From the cysteine up to the phenylalanine, the CDR3 has a length of 14 residues. Only the CDR3 region is kept as DNA, spanning 42 bases read in frame from base 1. From a lookup of the germline V gene, CDR1 and CDR2 are SGHTA and FQGNSA. Trimming takes 1 base from V and 2 bases from J, and the germline ends sit 6 bases apart. A note on this clonotype: Which antigen it targets is not known. Base qualities are not recorded, but no much larger clone differs from it by a single base.

The TCR comes from a human donor in good health. Sequenced sample: CD4+ T cells from PBMCs. Rearrangement joined TRBV7-2 to TRBJ1-5; TRBD1 could be the D gene, as 6 bases match. The nucleotides are TGTGCCAGCAGCTTAGACAGGGGCAATCAGCCCCAGCATTTT. Its coded protein is CASSLDRGNQPQHF.